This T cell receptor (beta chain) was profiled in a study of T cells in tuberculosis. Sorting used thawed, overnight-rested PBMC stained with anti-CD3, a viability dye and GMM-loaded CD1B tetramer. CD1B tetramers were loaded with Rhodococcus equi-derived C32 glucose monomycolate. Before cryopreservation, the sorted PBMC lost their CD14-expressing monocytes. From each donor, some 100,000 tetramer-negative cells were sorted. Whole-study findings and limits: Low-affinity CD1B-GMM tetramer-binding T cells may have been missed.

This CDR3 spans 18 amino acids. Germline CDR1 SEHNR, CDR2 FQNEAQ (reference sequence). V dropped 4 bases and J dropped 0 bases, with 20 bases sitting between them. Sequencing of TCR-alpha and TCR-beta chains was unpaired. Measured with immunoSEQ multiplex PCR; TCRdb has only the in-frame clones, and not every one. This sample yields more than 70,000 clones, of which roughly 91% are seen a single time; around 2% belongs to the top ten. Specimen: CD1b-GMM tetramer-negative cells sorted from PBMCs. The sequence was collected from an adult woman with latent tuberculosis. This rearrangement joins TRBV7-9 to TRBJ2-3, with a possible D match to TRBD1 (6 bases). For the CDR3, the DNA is TGTGCCAGCAGCTCCTCCGGAACAGGGTACTATAGCACAGATACGCAGTATTTT. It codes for CASSSSGTGYYSTDTQYF. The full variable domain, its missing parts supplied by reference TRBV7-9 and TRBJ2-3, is DTGVSQNPRHKITKRGQNVTFRCDPISEHNRLYWYRQTLGQGPEFLTYFQNEAQLEKSRLLSDRFSAERPKGSFSTLEIQRTEQGDSAMYLCASSSSGTGYYSTDTQYFGPGTRLTVL.